Described below is a single TCR beta chain sequence and its context. Its matching antigen is unknown. The germline gene is not matched at one end of the junction; a read error may be the cause. TCR beta cDNA was prepared out of roughly 0.45 ug total RNA by means of a constant-region primer. Libraries of TCR beta came from three nested multiplex PCR rounds with slightly modified ARM-PCR. Both of the initial two PCR rounds ran for about 9 cycles and employed TRBV1-TRBV30 forward primers alongside a C-beta reverse primer. TCRdb redid the calling of the multiplex PCR reads with MiXCR, one entry per CDR3 protein. The sample consists of roughly 190,000 distinct CDR3 sequences, around four fifths of them appearing once. The source material, roughly 18-33 mg of unsorted bulk tissue, was used to co-extract RNA and DNA. More than 80% viable tumor cells made up every tumor sample. The data stem from a study of tumor-infiltrating lymphocytes in primary liver carcinoma. Study in general: Tumor lesions were T1-T3 N0M0 and spanned about 4.2 to 11 cm. Notes on the study in general: Tumors carried a top-250-clone fraction significantly exceeding that of blood (p = 0.039). Representation across all five tumor regions was limited to only about 7.5-24% of top clones.

This CDR3 spans 16 amino acids. The germline V gene has CDR1 SQVTM and CDR2 ANQGSEA. The TCR originated in a man in his forties with primary liver carcinoma and hepatitis B virus infection. The sample taken for sequencing was tumor tissue from primary liver carcinoma. The V call is TRBV29-1, the J call TRBJ2-7; perhaps TRBD1 as D (6 bases). DNA of the CDR3: TGCAGCATTGAAGGAAATGCACAGGGCTCTCTCCTCGGGCAGTACTTC. Its translation: CSIEGNAQGSLLGQYF.